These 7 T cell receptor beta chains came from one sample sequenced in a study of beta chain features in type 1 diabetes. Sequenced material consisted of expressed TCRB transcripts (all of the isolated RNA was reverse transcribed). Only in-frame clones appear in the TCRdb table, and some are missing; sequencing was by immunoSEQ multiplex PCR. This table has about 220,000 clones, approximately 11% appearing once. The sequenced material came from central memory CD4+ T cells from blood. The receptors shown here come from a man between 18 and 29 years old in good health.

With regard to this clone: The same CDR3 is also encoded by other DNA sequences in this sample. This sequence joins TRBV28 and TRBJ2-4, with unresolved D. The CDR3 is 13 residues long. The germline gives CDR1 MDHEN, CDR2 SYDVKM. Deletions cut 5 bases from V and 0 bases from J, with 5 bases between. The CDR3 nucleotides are TGTGCCAGCAGTCTACTAGCCAAAAACATTCAGTACTTC. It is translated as CASSLLAKNIQYF. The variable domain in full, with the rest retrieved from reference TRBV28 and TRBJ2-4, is DVKVTQSSRYLVKRTGEKVFLECVQDMDHENMFWYRQDPGLGLRLIYFSYDVKMKEKGDIPEGYSVSREKKERFSLILESASTNQTSMYLCASSLLAKNIQYFGAGTRLSVL.

CDR3 coding DNA: TGTGCCAGCAGTTTCCCCGCGGGGGGGGCCAACGTCCTGACTTTC. Encoded protein: CASSFPAGGANVLTF. The genes are TRBV6-6 and TRBJ2-6, with a possible D match to TRBD2 (6 bases). This CDR3 contains 15 residues. The V gene lost 4 bases and the J gene lost 4 bases, with 11 bases spanning the gap. CDR1 and CDR2 (germline): MNHNY, SVGAGI (reference sequence).

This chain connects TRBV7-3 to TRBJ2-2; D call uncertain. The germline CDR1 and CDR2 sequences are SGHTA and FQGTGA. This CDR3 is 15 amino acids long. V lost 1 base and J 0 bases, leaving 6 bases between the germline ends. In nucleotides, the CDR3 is TGTGCCAGCAGCTTAAACCCTACGAACACCGGGGAGCTGTTTTTT. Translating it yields CASSLNPTNTGELFF.

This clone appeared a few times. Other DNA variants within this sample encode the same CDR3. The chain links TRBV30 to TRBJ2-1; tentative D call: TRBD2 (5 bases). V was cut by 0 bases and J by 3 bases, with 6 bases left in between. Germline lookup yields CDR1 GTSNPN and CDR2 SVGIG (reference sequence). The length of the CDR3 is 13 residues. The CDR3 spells CAWSVGDYNEQFF. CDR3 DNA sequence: TGTGCCTGGAGTGTGGGAGACTACAATGAGCAGTTCTTC.

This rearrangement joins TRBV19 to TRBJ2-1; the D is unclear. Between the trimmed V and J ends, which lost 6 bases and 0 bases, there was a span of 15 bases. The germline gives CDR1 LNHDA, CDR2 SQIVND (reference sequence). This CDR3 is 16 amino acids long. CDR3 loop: CASRRTSVSSYNEQFF. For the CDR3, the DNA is TGTGCCAGTAGACGGACCTCGGTAAGCTCCTACAATGAGCAGTTCTTC.

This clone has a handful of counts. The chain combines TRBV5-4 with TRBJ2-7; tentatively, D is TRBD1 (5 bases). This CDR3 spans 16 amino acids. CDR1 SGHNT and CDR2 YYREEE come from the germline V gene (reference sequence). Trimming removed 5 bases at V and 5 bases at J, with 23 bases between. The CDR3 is CASRDGRVATPNEQYF. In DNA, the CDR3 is TGTGCCAGCAGAGATGGCAGGGTGGCAACTCCCAACGAGCAGTACTTC.

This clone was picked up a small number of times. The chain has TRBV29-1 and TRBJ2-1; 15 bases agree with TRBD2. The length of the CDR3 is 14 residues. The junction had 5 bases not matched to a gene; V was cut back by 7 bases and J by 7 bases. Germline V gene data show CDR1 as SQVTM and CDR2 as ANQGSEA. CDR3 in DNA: TGCAGCGGCTGGGGACTAGCGGGAGGAAATGAGCAGTTCTTC. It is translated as CSGWGLAGGNEQFF.